A selection of T cell receptor beta chains follows, all from one sample in a study of shared clonotypes between healthy human individuals. TCRdb's table, derived via immunoSEQ multiplex PCR, lists solely in-frame clones and lacks some. The table lists about 960,000 clones, about 80% of them singletons. Sequencing input: memory CD4+ T cells sorted from blood. These receptors all stem from a man younger than 35 in good health. The CDR3 runs from the conserved cysteine through the conserved F or W. Fields, in order: clone size, J gene, V gene, D gene, CDR3 protein, CDR3 DNA. A D gene is named only where the DNA matches it firmly. Rows may omit the clone size; those that give it use once, few, many or a size class.

few TRBJ2-7 TRBV18 TRBD2 CASSPLAGRGEQYF TGTGCCAGCTCACCCCTAGCGGGGAGGGGGGAGCAGTACTTC
- TRBJ2-7 TRBV7-2 - CASSLGWISYEQYF TGTGCCAGCAGCTTAGGGTGGATCTCCTACGAGCAGTACTTC
- TRBJ2-3 TRBV2 - CASRSGDTQYF TGTGCCAGCAGATCAGGCGATACGCAGTATTTT
- TRBJ1-2 TRBV4-1 - CASSQLSYGYTF TGCGCCAGCAGCCAACTGAGCTATGGCTACACCTTC
- TRBJ2-3 TRBV5-1 - CASSPEGGLLRDTQYF TGCGCCAGCAGCCCGGAGGGCGGACTACTACGGGATACGCAGTATTTT
- TRBJ2-7 TRBV25-1 TRBD2 CASIREGQFVFPYEQYF TGTGCCAGCATCAGGGAGGGGCAGTTTGTATTCCCCTACGAGCAGTACTTC
- TRBJ1-2 TRBV30 - CAWSSRQGAGYTF TGTGCCTGGAGTTCCAGGCAGGGAGCGGGCTACACCTTC
- TRBJ1-1 TRBV11-2 - CASSLDRTVIRAGNTEAFF TGTGCCAGCAGCTTAGATAGAACAGTGATAAGGGCCGGTAACACTGAAGCTTTCTTT
once TRBJ1-1 TRBV5-4 TRBD1 CASSSGQGMNTEAFF TGTGCCAGCAGCTCGGGACAGGGGATGAACACTGAAGCTTTCTTT
- TRBJ1-5 TRBV4-1 - CASSLQDSNQPQHF TGCGCCAGCAGCCTACAGGATAGCAATCAGCCCCAGCATTTT
- TRBJ1-2 TRBV28 - CASSSQPLYGYTF TGTGCCAGCAGTTCCCAGCCTTTATATGGCTACACCTTC
- TRBJ2-2 TRBV2 TRBD1 CASSVQEGGVDTGELFF TGTGCCAGCAGTGTTCAGGAAGGGGGCGTCGACACCGGGGAGCTGTTTTTT
once TRBJ2-2 TRBV7-6 - CASSPDSGANTGELFF TGTGCCAGCAGCCCCGACAGTGGGGCGAACACCGGGGAGCTGTTTTTT